This TCR beta chain was sequenced for a study of cytomegalovirus exposure and HLA in healthy donors. It was with 60 Vbeta and 13 Jbeta primers that the PCR ran. The data were produced by immunoSEQ multiplex PCR, yet TCRdb's version contains in-frame clones alone and is incomplete. Among more than 100,000 clones, 76% were seen once, and the ten largest hold approximately 10%. The sample holds a few counts of this clone. The V and J ends lost 4 bases and 3 bases respectively, with 10 bases between them. The CDR3 covers 13 residues. The V gene's germline CDR1 is ENHRY and CDR2 SYGVKD. The receptor was derived from a young woman in good health and CMV-seropositive. The chain joins TRBV10-3 to TRBJ2-7; no firm D call. Sequenced material: PBMCs. The CDR3 here is CAISGDGDYEQYF. The CDR3 DNA sequence: TGTGCCATCAGTGGTGACGGAGACTACGAGCAGTACTTC.